The clone carrying this T cell receptor beta chain was counted a single time. The source of the sample is a study of shared clonotypes between healthy human individuals. Naivety among CD8 cells was defined by CD45RO negativity and positive CCR7 selection, thereby excluding terminally differentiated effector memory CD45RA+ cells. Germline V lookup: CDR1 LGHNA, CDR2 YSLEER. The V segment lost 1 base and the J segment 8 bases; nucleotides outside the gene matches: 6. This CDR3 comprises 15 residues. The data were produced by immunoSEQ multiplex PCR, yet TCRdb's version contains in-frame clones alone and is incomplete. The repertoire holds under 2,000,000 clones, approximately 95% seen once, with approximately 1% in the top ten.

The sample taken for sequencing was naive CD8+ T cells sorted from blood. V usage is TRBV4-3 and J usage is TRBJ1-2, with 11 bases matching TRBD1. This clonotype originated in a man aged 18-30 years in good health. As DNA, the CDR3 is TGCGCCAGCAGCCAAGGGACAGGGGGCAGGGAGGGCTACACCTTC. Protein: CASSQGTGGREGYTF.